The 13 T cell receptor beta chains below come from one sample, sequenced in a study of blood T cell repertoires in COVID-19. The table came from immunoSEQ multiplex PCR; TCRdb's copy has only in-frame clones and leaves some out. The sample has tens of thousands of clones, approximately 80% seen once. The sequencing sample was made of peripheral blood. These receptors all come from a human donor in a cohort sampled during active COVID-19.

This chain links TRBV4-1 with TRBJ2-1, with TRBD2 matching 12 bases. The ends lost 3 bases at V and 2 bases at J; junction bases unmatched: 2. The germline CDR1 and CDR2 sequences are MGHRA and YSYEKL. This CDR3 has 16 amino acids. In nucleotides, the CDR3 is TGCGCCAGCAGCCACCCTAGCGGGGGGGCCTACAATGAGCAGTTCTTC. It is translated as CASSHPSGGAYNEQFF.

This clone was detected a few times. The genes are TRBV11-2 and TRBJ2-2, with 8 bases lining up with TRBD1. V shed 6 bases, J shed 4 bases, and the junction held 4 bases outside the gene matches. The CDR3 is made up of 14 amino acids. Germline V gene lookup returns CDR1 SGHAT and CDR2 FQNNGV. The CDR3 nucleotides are TGTGCCAGCAGTCCGGACAGGGTCACCGGGGAGCTGTTTTTT. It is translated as CASSPDRVTGELFF.

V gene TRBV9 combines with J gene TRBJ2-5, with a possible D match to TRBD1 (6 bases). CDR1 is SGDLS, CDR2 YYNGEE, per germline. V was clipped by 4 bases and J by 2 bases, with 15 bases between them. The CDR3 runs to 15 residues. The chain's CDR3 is CASSLSTGPQETQYF. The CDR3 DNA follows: TGTGCCAGCAGCTTATCGACAGGACCACAAGAGACCCAGTACTTC.

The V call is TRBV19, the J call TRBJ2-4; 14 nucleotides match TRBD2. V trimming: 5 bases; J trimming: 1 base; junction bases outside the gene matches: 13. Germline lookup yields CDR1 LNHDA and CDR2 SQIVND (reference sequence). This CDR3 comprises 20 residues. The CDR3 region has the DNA TGTGCCAGTAGTGCTCAGACTAGCGGGGGGGGCGGTCCTGCCAAAAACATTCAGTACTTC. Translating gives CASSAQTSGGGGPAKNIQYF.

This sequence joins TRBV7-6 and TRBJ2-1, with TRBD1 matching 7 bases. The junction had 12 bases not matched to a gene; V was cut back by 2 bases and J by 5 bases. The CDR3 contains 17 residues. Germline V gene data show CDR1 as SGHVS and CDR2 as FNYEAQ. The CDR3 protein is CASSLPKGQNIHNEQFF. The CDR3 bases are TGTGCCAGCAGCTTACCAAAGGGACAGAACATACACAATGAGCAGTTCTTC. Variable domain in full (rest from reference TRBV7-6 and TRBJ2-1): GAGVSQSPRYKVTKRGQDVALRCDPISGHVSLYWYRQALGQGPEFLTYFNYEAQQDKSGLPNDRFSAERPEGSISTLTIQRTEQRDSAMYRCASSLPKGQNIHNEQFFGPGTRLTVL.

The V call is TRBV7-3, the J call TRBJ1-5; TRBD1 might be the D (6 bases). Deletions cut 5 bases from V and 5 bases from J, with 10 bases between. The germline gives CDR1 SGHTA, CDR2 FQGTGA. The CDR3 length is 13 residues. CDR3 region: CASSAGQYQPQHF. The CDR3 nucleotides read TGTGCCAGCAGCGCCGGACAGTATCAGCCCCAGCATTTT.

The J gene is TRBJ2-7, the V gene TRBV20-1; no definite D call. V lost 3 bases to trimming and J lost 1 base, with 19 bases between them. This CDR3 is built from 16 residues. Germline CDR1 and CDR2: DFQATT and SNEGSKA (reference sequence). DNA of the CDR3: TGCAGTGCTAGTATTCTTCTACGCGTACGATCCTACGAGCAGTACTTC. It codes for CSASILLRVRSYEQYF.

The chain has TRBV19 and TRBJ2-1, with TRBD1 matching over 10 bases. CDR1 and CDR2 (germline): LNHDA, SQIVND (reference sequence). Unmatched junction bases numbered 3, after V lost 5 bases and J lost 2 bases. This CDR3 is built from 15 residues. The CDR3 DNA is TGTGCCAGTAGTCCGACAGGGGGCACCTACAATGAGCAGTTCTTC. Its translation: CASSPTGGTYNEQFF.

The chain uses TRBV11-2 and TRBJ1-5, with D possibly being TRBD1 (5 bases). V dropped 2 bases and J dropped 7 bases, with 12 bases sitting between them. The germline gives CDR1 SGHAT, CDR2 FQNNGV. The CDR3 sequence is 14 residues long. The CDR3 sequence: CASSLLGRGQPQHF. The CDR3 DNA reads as TGTGCCAGCAGCTTACTAGGCCGGGGGCAGCCCCAGCATTTT.

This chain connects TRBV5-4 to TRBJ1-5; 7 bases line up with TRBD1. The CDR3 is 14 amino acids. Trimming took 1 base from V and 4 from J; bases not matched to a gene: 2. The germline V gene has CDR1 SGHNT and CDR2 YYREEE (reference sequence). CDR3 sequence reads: CASSLQGGNQPQHF. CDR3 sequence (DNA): TGTGCCAGCAGCTTGCAGGGGGGAAATCAGCCCCAGCATTTT.

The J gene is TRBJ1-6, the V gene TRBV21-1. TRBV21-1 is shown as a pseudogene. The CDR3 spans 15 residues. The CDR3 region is CASNSHGVGGSPLHF. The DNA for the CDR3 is TGTGCCAGCAACAGTCACGGGGTCGGGGGATCACCCCTCCACTTT.

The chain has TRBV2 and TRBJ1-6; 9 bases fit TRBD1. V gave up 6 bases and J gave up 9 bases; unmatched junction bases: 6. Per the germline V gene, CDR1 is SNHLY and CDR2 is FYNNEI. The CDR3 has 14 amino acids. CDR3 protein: CASRGQGDFSPLHF. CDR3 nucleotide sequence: TGTGCCAGCAGGGGACAGGGCGATTTTTCACCCCTCCACTTT.

CDR3 nucleotides: TGTGCCAGCCACATGGGGACTAGCAATCAGGAGCAGTTCTTC. Translating it yields CASHMGTSNQEQFF. The V call is TRBV6-5, the J call TRBJ2-1; TRBD2 aligns across 9 bases. Germline V gives CDR1 MNHEY, CDR2 SVGAGI. There are 14 residues in the CDR3. V trimming: 8 bases; J trimming: 10 bases; junction bases outside the gene matches: 12.